These 8 T cell receptor beta chains came from one sample sequenced in a study of neoadjuvant anti-PD-1 for oral cavity cancer. Specified time point: after neoadjuvant nivolumab, at surgical resection. Sequencing used immunoSEQ multiplex PCR; TCRdb keeps in-frame clones, though not all of them. Of just over 65,000 clones in the sample, roughly 84% were seen once. The sequenced sample was PBMCs, obtained after nivolumab (anti-PD-1) treatment. Source of these receptors: a person between 40 and 85 years old with oral cavity squamous cell carcinoma.

The chain carries TRBV6-5 and TRBJ1-1, with D uncertain. Germline values: CDR1 MNHEY, CDR2 SVGAGI. The ends were cut back, 4 bases at V and 3 bases at J, with 12 bases in the middle. There are 14 residues in the CDR3. This CDR3 reads CASSWRVPDTEAFF. The CDR3 DNA reads TGTGCCAGCAGTTGGAGGGTCCCGGACACTGAAGCTTTCTTT.

The sample holds a few counts of this clone. The chain recombines TRBV15 with TRBJ2-3; TRBD1 aligns across 12 bases. CDR3 length: 16 residues. Germline V lookup: CDR1 LNHNV, CDR2 YYDKDF (reference sequence). V dropped 1 base and J dropped 3; count of bases not matched to a gene: 2. The CDR3 bases are TGTGCCACCAGCAGAGGGGGACAGGGGGCTACAGATACGCAGTATTTT. Translated: CATSRGGQGATDTQYF.

The genes are TRBV27 and TRBJ2-1; 8 nucleotides align to TRBD2. The CDR3 runs to 16 residues. V was pared by 6 bases and J by 10 bases, with 17 bases of the junction left unmatched. The germline V gene encodes CDR1 MNHEY and CDR2 SMNVEV (reference sequence). The CDR3 reads CASRAPIPGGLREQFF. The CDR3 DNA sequence: TGTGCCAGCAGGGCCCCTATCCCGGGAGGGCTGAGGGAGCAGTTCTTC.

The genes are TRBV6-6 and TRBJ2-7, with D possibly TRBD1 on 5 matching bases. The germline V and J ends were trimmed by 5 bases and 1 base, with 12 bases remaining between them. There are 14 residues in the CDR3. The germline V gene has CDR1 MNHNY and CDR2 SVGAGI (reference sequence). CDR3 residues: CASSGLGDSYEQYF. The CDR3 DNA is TGTGCCAGCAGTGGTCTAGGGGATTCCTACGAGCAGTACTTC.

The chain links TRBV11-3 to TRBJ2-2; D possibly matches TRBD1 or TRBD2 (7 bases each). CDR3 size: 17 residues. CDR1 and CDR2 from the germline V gene are SGHNT and YENEEA. Trimming left V 4 bases short and J 6 bases short, with 21 bases between. This CDR3 reads CASSWRQGGVVAGELFF. CDR3 DNA: TGTGCCAGCAGCTGGCGACAGGGAGGGGTGGTCGCCGGGGAGCTGTTTTTT.

This clone was detected many times. This chain uses TRBV4-2 with TRBJ2-1; no clear D gene. Germline V CDR1 and CDR2: LGHNA, YNFKEQ. Trimming took off 0 bases at V and 4 bases at J, with 10 bases between the two ends. This CDR3 contains 15 residues. In DNA form, the CDR3 reads TGTGCCAGCAGCCAAGAAACCTACGGTTACAATGAGCAGTTCTTC. This sequence encodes CASSQETYGYNEQFF.

The chain has TRBV7-6 and TRBJ2-7, with 8 bases matching TRBD1. The ends lost 5 bases at V and 3 bases at J; junction bases unmatched: 6. The CDR3 has 14 amino acids. Germline CDR1 reads SGHVS; CDR2 reads FNYEAQ. The CDR3 DNA follows: TGTGCCAGCAGCCCCGGGACAGGCCTCTACGAGCAGTACTTC. Amino acids: CASSPGTGLYEQYF.

This clone was picked up a small number of times. This chain links TRBV14 with TRBJ1-1; D remains ambiguous. The length of the CDR3 is 14 residues. Germline CDR1 and CDR2: SGHDN and FVKESK. Trimming cost V 1 base and J 4 bases, with 10 bases left between them. The CDR3 coding sequence is TGTGCCAGCAGCCAAGTAGACATGCGCACTGAAGCTTTCTTT. Its protein product is CASSQVDMRTEAFF.